The entry that follows covers one TCR beta chain sequence. This sample is part of a study of blood T cell repertoires in COVID-19. The overall study: COVID-19 samples, acute and convalescent, were from the United States, Italy and Spain. In each case, the material was cDNA or gDNA derived from T cells, B-cell-depleted T cells, or PBMCs.

In germline, CDR1 is MGHDK, CDR2 SYGVNS. This CDR3 has 15 amino acids. Trimming removed 3 bases from V and 2 bases from J, with 14 bases in between. As originally analysed: Scientists estimated how many nucleated cells there were by amplifying reference gene primers. The protocol was immunoSEQ multiplex PCR, while the TCRdb copy is restricted to in-frame clones and leaves out a portion. The DNA was the basis for D and trimming; V, J and clone size are from that table. Among about 45,000 clones, about four fifths were seen once, and the ten largest hold around an eighth. This receptor was obtained from a human donor in a cohort sampled during active COVID-19. Sample: peripheral blood. The J gene is TRBJ2-7, the V gene TRBV25-1, with D possibly being TRBD1 (5 bases). This chain's CDR3 is CASSEGTGATYEQYF. Written as DNA, the CDR3 is TGTGCCAGCAGTGAGGGTACAGGCGCCACCTACGAGCAGTACTTC.